Listed below are T cell receptor beta chains from one sample, sequenced in a study of blood T cell repertoires in COVID-19. Generated by immunoSEQ multiplex PCR, the TCRdb table keeps only in-frame clones and is missing some. Of a few hundred thousand clones in the sample, about 80% are singletons; the top ten hold 1.9%. Material for sequencing was peripheral blood. These receptor sequences come from a man aged 25 to 45 who had recovered from COVID-19. Both conserved end residues are part of each CDR3. Each record gives: V gene, clone size, J gene, D gene, CDR3 DNA, CDR3 protein. A D gene is named only where the DNA matches it firmly. Not every row has a clone size; where given, it reads once, few, many or a size class.

TRBV5-1	.	TRBJ2-5	TRBD2	TGCGCCAGCAGCTTGAGGGGAGGGATAGAGACCCAGTACTTC	CASSLRGGIETQYF
TRBV27	once	TRBJ1-2	TRBD1	TGTGCCAGCAGTGCAGAACCGGGACAGACTAACTATGGCTACACCTTC	CASSAEPGQTNYGYTF
TRBV6-5	.	TRBJ2-1	.	TGTGCCAGCAGTTACTCACCAATGGGGAGTTTGAATGAGCAGTTCTTC	CASSYSPMGSLNEQFF
TRBV19	.	TRBJ2-2	TRBD2	TGTGCCAGTAGTATACTAGCGGGGGAGAACACCGGGGAGCTGTTTTTT	CASSILAGENTGELFF
TRBV5-4	.	TRBJ1-6	.	TGTGCCAGCAGCTCGGGCTACAGGACCTACTCACCCCTCCACTTT	CASSSGYRTYSPLHF
TRBV5-4	.	TRBJ2-1	.	TGTGCCAGCAGCTTGGACAGGAGCTCCTACAATGAGCAGTTCTTC	CASSLDRSSYNEQFF
TRBV7-2	.	TRBJ2-6	.	TGTGCCAGCAGCCCTCGCAGGGCTGGGGCCAACGTCCTGACTTTC	CASSPRRAGANVLTF
TRBV15	.	TRBJ1-6	.	TGTGCCACCAGAGAACAGGGTGCTTCACCCCTCCACTTT	CATREQGASPLHF
TRBV7-8	.	TRBJ2-3	.	TGTGCCAGCAGCCCCCTAGGAGGTTGGACAGATACGCAGTATTTT	CASSPLGGWTDTQYF
TRBV12-3/TRBV12-4	.	TRBJ1-2	.	TGTGCCAGCAGTTTGGCAGGGGCATCTGGCTACACCTTC	CASSLAGASGYTF
TRBV6-4	.	TRBJ2-3	TRBD1	TGTGCCAGCAGTGACGCGGCAGGGGGAAGCACAGATACGCAGTATTTT	CASSDAAGGSTDTQYF
TRBV5-4	.	TRBJ2-3	.	TGTGCCAGCAGACCCACTAGCACAGATACGCAGTATTTT	CASRPTSTDTQYF
TRBV3-1/TRBV3-2	.	TRBJ1-6	.	TGTGCCAGCAGCCAAGCCTTGACTACACCCCTCCACTTT	CASSQALTTPLHF
TRBV7-6	.	TRBJ1-3	.	TGTGCCAGCAGCCTAAACTCTGGAAACACCATATATTTT	CASSLNSGNTIYF
TRBV7-9	.	TRBJ2-3	.	TGTGCCAGCACCCCAGGGGCCATAAGAGATACGCAGTATTTT	CASTPGAIRDTQYF
TRBV6-5	once	TRBJ1-2	.	TGTGCCAGCAGTTACTGGGGAGACGGCTACACCTTC	CASSYWGDGYTF
TRBV2	.	TRBJ2-3	.	TGTGCCAGCGTAAGGCGGGGTGTAGCAGATACGCAGTATTTT	CASVRRGVADTQYF
TRBV5-4	.	TRBJ1-1	.	TGTGCCAGCAGCGCTCCCGTGGGAGGAGGGACCACTGAAGCTTTCTTT	CASSAPVGGGTTEAFF
TRBV6-6	.	TRBJ2-7	TRBD1	TGTGCCAGCAGTCATTCCGGGACAGAAGACGACGAGCAGTACTTC	CASSHSGTEDDEQYF
TRBV10-3	.	TRBJ2-1	TRBD2	TGTGCCATCAACGCTGGGCCTAGCGGGATGTACAATGAGCAGTTCTTC	CAINAGPSGMYNEQFF
TRBV4-1	.	TRBJ2-1	TRBD1	TGCGCCAGCAGCCAAGGAATACAGGGGGGACAACAGTTCTTC	CASSQGIQGGQQFF
TRBV28	.	TRBJ1-5	.	TGTGCCAGCAGTTTCCGACGGAACTACTATAGCAATCAGCCCCAGCATTTT	CASSFRRNYYSNQPQHF
TRBV19	many	TRBJ1-2	.	TGTGCCAGTAGTTCAGGATTCTATGGCTACACCTTC	CASSSGFYGYTF
TRBV18	.	TRBJ2-6	.	TGTGCCAGCTCACAGTCCCCCTCGGTTTCCGGGGCCAACGTCCTGACTTTC	CASSQSPSVSGANVLTF
TRBV10-3	.	TRBJ2-3	.	TGTGCCATCAGTGTTGAGCCCCGCCACACAGATACGCAGTATTTT	CAISVEPRHTDTQYF
TRBV24-1	.	TRBJ1-1	.	TGTGCCACCAGTGACGGGGGTCTGTTCCCTGAAGCTTTCTTT	CATSDGGLFPEAFF
TRBV29-1	.	TRBJ1-1	.	TGCAGCGTCCTTATTTCGAACACTGAAGCTTTCTTT	CSVLISNTEAFF
TRBV10-2	.	TRBJ1-3	TRBD1	TGCGCCAGCAGCACAGGGGCCGGAAACACCATATATTTT	CASSTGAGNTIYF
TRBV5-1	few	TRBJ1-1	.	TGCGCCAGCAGCTTTTCACTAGCTGACACTGAAGCTTTCTTT	CASSFSLADTEAFF